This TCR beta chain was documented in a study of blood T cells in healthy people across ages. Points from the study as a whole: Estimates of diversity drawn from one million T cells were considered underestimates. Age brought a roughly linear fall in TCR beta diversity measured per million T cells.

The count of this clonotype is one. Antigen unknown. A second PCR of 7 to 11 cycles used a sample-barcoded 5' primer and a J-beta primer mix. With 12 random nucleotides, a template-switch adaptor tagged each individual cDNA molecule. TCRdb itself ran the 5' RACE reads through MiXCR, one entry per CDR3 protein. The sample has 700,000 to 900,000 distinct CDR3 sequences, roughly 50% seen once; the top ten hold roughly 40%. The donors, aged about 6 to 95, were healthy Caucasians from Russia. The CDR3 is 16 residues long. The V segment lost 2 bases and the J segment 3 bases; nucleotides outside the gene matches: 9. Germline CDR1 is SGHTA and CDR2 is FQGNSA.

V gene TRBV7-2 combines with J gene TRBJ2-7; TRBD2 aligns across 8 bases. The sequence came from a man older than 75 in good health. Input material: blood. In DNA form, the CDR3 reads TGTGCCAGCAGCTTATTTGTGAGCGGGAGCTACTACGAGCAGTACTTC. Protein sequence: CASSLFVSGSYYEQYF.